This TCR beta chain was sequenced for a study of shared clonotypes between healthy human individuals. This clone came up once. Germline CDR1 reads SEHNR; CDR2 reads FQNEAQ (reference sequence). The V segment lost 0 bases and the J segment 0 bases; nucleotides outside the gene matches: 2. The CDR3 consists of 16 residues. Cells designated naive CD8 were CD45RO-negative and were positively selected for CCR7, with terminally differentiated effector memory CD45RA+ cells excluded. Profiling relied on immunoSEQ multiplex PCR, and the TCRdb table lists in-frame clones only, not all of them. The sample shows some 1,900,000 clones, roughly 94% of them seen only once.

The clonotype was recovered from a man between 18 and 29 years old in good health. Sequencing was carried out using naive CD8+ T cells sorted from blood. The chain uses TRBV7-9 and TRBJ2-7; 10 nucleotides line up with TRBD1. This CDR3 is CASSLAGQGLSYEQYF. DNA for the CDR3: TGTGCCAGCAGCTTAGCGGGACAGGGGCTCTCCTACGAGCAGTACTTC.